This T cell receptor (beta chain) was obtained from a study of cytomegalovirus exposure and HLA in healthy donors. Study-wide findings and caveats: Within a later analysis, the majority of CMV-associated TCR beta chains appeared HLA-restricted. Most TCR sequences were seen very rarely across donors, but some public TCRs occurred in many.

Remarks on this clone: Its specificity is not known.

Both 60 Vbeta primers and 13 Jbeta primers went into the PCR. As handled by the study authors: There were around 78 million unique TCR beta chains by a later count, and approximately 10 million of them were shared. TCRdb's table, derived via immunoSEQ multiplex PCR, lists solely in-frame clones and lacks some. D and trimming come from the DNA, and the V and J calls and clone size come from that table. The data contain over 75,000 clones, roughly 75% of them seen just once; the ten biggest clones take up about 0.79%. This CDR3 has 13 residues. Per the germline V gene, CDR1 is MDHEN and CDR2 is SYDVKM. Trimming took 6 bases from V and 7 from J, leaving 13 bases between them.

J is TRBJ2-1 and V is TRBV28, with TRBD2 as a possible D gene (6 bases). The sequence came from a woman aged 60-75 years in good health and CMV-seronegative. The specimen sequenced was PBMCs. As DNA, the CDR3 is TGTGCCAGCAGGGGGGGTTTGGGGAATGAGCAGTTCTTC. Translating gives CASRGGLGNEQFF.